Detailed here is one T cell receptor (beta chain). The data belong to a study of blood T cell repertoires in COVID-19. TCRdb keeps only in-frame clones here, not all; method: immunoSEQ multiplex PCR. The sample lists a few hundred thousand clones, 84% occurring once. V was shortened by 6 bases and J by 8 bases, with 19 bases between the two germline ends. The CDR3 loop spans 14 amino acids. The V gene's germline CDR1 is MDHEN and CDR2 SYDVKM. This receptor was identified in a man between 25 and 39 years old with acute COVID-19. The chain carries TRBV28 and TRBJ1-1; D might be TRBD1 (5 bases). Sequencing input: PBMCs or T cells enriched from blood (not recorded which). CDR3 protein: CASRGDSASGEAFF. The CDR3 DNA reads as TGTGCCAGCAGGGGCGACAGCGCCTCAGGGGAAGCTTTCTTT.